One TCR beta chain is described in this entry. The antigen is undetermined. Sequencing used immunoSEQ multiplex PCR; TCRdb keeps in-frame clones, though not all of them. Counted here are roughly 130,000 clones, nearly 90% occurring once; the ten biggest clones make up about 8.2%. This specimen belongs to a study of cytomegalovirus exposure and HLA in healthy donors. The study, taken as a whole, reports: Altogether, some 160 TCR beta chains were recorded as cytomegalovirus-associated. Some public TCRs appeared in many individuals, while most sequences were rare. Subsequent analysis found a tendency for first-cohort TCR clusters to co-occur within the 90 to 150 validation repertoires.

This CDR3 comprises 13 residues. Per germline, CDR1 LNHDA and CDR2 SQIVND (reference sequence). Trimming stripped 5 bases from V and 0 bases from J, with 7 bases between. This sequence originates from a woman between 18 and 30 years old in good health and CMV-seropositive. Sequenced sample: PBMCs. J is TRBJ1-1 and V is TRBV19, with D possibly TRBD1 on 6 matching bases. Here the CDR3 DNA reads TGTGCCAGTAGTGGACAGATGAACACTGAAGCTTTCTTT. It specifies CASSGQMNTEAFF. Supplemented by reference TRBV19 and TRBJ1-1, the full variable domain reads DGGITQSPKYLFRKEGQNVTLSCEQNLNHDAMYWYRQDPGQGLRLIYYSQIVNDFQKGDIAEGYSVSREKKESFPLTVTSAQKNPTAFYLCASSGQMNTEAFFGQGTRLTVV.